These T cell receptor beta chains were read from a single sample in a study of blood T cell repertoires in COVID-19. TCRdb's table, derived via immunoSEQ multiplex PCR, lists solely in-frame clones and lacks some. The repertoire has approximately 160,000 clones, 80% to 90% of them found once; the top ten carry 5.5% to 8%. The specimen was peripheral blood. The receptors here all came from a woman between 45 and 65 years old in a cohort sampled during active or convalescent COVID-19. CDR3s leave out the opening cysteine and the closing phenylalanine or tryptophan.

>TRBV4-3|TRBJ2-5
ASSQLGGETQY
>TRBV11-2|TRBJ2-3
ASSSSARGAQY
>TRBV27|TRBJ2-2
ASSLAGFANTGELF
>TRBV5-1|TRBJ1-2
ASSWDSYGYT
>TRBV6-5|TRBJ1-1
ASRIGTGNTEAF
>TRBV7-9|TRBJ2-7
ASSLKFSTGEQY
>TRBV9|TRBJ2-3
ASSVLSRPDTQY
>TRBV3-1/TRBV3-2|TRBJ2-3
ASSQRYGGSTDTQY
>TRBV30|TRBJ1-5
AWSVGREGQPQH
>TRBV13|TRBJ1-2
ASSLEGWRGLYGYT
>TRBV9|TRBJ2-7
ASSVGGSGVYEQY
>TRBV5-5|TRBJ2-5
ASSLVSDSRETQY
>TRBV30|TRBJ1-2
AWSADRDGYGYT
>TRBV6-5|TRBJ2-1
ASSYSGLAGYNEQF
>TRBV6-1|TRBJ1-5
ASSALGHRGSLNQPQH
>TRBV25-1|TRBJ1-2
ASNGGHTANYGYT
>TRBV7-2|TRBJ2-1
ASSFRQGRSYNEQF
>TRBV5-4|TRBJ1-3
ASSPGGGRSGNTIY
>TRBV13|TRBJ2-1
ASSPPAAYEQF
>TRBV19|TRBJ1-2
ASSLTVGYT
>TRBV9|TRBJ2-6
ASSVSGGVGGANVLT
>TRBV7-9|TRBJ1-4
ASSLEDRGDEKLF
>TRBV10-1|TRBJ2-1
ASSPPGLTNYNEQF
>TRBV4-1|TRBJ1-5
ASSQEGAAGGDNQPQH
>TRBV9|TRBJ2-2
ASSVGGQITGELF
>TRBV9|TRBJ1-2
ASSPAAHNYGYT
>TRBV5-1|TRBJ1-4
ASSRDREDEKLF
>TRBV4-1|TRBJ2-1
ASSQDQRSPRQF
>TRBV7-3|TRBJ2-3
ASSLTSQSTDTQY
>TRBV2|TRBJ1-4
ASSRWNRGNEKLF
>TRBV7-2|TRBJ2-1
ASSSVVGVGNEQF
>TRBV15|TRBJ2-1
ATSRDQVGQRSYNEQF
>TRBV6-5|TRBJ2-1
ASSYGLRNNEQF
>TRBV5-1|TRBJ2-5
ASSLGPSIQETQY
>TRBV10-2|TRBJ2-7
ASSFLTSGYEQY
>TRBV19|TRBJ2-4
ASSQRQGIDIQY
>TRBV5-6|TRBJ2-7
ASSLPPWQGSYEQY